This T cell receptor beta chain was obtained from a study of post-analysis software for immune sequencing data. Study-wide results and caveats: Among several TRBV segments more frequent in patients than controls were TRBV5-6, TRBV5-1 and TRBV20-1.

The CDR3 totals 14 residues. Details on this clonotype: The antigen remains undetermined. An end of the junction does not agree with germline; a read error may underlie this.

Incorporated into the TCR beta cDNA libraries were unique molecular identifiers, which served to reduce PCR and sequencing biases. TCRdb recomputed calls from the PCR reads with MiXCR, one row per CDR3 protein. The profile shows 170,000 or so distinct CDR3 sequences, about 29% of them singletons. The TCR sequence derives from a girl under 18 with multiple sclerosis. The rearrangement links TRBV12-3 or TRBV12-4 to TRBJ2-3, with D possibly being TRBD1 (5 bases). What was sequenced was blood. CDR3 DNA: TGTGCCAGCACTCAAGACTGGGGCACAGATGCGCAGTATTTT. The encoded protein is CASTQDWGTDAQYF.